This T cell receptor beta chain was recovered during a study of a mutant IDH1 vaccine in newly diagnosed glioma. The wider study: Initiation of the vaccine course occurred 4-6 weeks after radiotherapy alone, or alongside temozolomide cycles.

Germline lookup yields CDR1 SGHRS and CDR2 YFSETQ. V gave up 2 bases and J gave up 2 bases, with 12 bases separating them. CDR3 length: 15 residues. Regarding time point: week 5, during vaccination. Topical imiquimod was applied with each vaccine dose, which held 300 ug of mutant IDH1 20-mer peptide. Of note for this clone: What it binds is not known.

The data were produced by immunoSEQ multiplex PCR, yet TCRdb's version contains in-frame clones alone and is incomplete. The sample carries around 52,000 clones, 70% to 90% recorded once. This receptor was obtained from a woman in her forties with glioma. Sequenced here: PBMCs, sampled from a glioma patient whose treatment included an IDH1 peptide vaccine. The chain has TRBV5-1 and TRBJ2-3; D gene ambiguous. DNA of the CDR3: TGCGCCAGCAGCTTACCCGCGGCCCACACAGATACGCAGTATTTT. Protein sequence: CASSLPAAHTDTQYF.